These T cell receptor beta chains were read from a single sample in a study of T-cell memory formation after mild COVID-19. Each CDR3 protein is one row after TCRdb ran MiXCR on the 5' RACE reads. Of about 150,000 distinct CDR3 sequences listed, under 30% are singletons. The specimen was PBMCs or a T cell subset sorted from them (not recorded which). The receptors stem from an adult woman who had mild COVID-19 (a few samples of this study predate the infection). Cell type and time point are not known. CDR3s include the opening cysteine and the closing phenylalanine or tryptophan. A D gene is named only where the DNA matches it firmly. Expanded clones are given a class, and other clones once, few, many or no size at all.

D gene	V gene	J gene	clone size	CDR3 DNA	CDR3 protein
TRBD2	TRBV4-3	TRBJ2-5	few	TGCGCCAGCAGCCAGGGGCTTGCGGGAGCAGAGACCCAGTACTTC	CASSQGLAGAETQYF
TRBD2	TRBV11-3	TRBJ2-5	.	TGTGCCAGCAGCCCCGCGGGAGACCAAGAGACCCAGTACTTC	CASSPAGDQETQYF
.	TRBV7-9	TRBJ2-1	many	TGTGCCAGCAGCCCCCTCGGGCAGACGGTTGAGCAGTTCTTC	CASSPLGQTVEQFF
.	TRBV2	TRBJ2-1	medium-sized	TGTGCCAGCAGTAGTTCCGAATACAATGAGCAGTTCTTC	CASSSSEYNEQFF
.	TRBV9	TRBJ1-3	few	TGTGCCAGCAGCGTAGCTTCGGGACACCGCTCTGGAAACACCATATATTTT	CASSVASGHRSGNTIYF
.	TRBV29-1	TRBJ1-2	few	TGCAGCGTTGAAGATCTACAAGGGGCCAGCAACTATGGCTACACCTTC	CSVEDLQGASNYGYTF
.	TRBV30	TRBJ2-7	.	TGTGCCTGGGGCGAGACCTACGAGCAGTACTTC	CAWGETYEQYF
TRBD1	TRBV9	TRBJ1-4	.	TGTGCCAGCAGCCGAGGCGGGACAGGTCCTGAAAAACTGTTTTTT	CASSRGGTGPEKLFF
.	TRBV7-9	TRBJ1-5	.	TGTGCCAGCAGCTTAGCCCCGGGCCCGGGCAATCAGCCCCAGCATTTT	CASSLAPGPGNQPQHF
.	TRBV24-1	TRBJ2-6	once	TGTGCCACTGCATACGGGGTTGGGGCCAACGTCCTGACTTTC	CATAYGVGANVLTF
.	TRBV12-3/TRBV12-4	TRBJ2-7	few	TGTGCCAGCAGTTCGGATCTATCGTACGAGCAGTACTTC	CASSSDLSYEQYF
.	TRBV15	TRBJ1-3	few	TGTGCCACCAGCAGAGATTCCCGGGGCTCTGGAAACACCATATATTTT	CATSRDSRGSGNTIYF
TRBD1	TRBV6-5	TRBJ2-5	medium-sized	TGTGCCAGCAGCCCCGGGACAGACATCTACCAAGAGACCCAGTACTTC	CASSPGTDIYQETQYF
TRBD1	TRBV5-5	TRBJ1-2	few	TGTGCCAGCAGCTTCGGGACAGCAAACTATGGCTACACCTTC	CASSFGTANYGYTF
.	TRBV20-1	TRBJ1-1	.	TGCAGTGCTAGACTCAGGGGCTTCTACACTGAAGCTTTCTTT	CSARLRGFYTEAFF
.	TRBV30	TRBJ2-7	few	TGTGCCTGGACAGGCGGGATAGGCTACGAGCAGTACTTC	CAWTGGIGYEQYF
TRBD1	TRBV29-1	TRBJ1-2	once	TGCAGCGATACCGACAGGGGGGCTGGCTACACCTTC	CSDTDRGAGYTF
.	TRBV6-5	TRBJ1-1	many	TGTGCCAGCAAAAAGGGGTCATGGGCTTTCTTT	CASKKGSWAFF
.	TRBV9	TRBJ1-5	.	TGTGCCAGCAGCGAGGGAGACTATAGCAATCAGCCCCAGCATTTT	CASSEGDYSNQPQHF
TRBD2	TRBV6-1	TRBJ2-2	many	TGTGCCAGCAGTGAACTAGCGGGGGGCACCGGGGAGCTGTTTTTT	CASSELAGGTGELFF
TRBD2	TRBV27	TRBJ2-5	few	TGTGCCAGCAGTTCCGGGACTAGCGGAAGAGACCAGTACTTC	CASSSGTSGRDQYF
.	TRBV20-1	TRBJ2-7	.	TGCAGTGCTAGAGACCGGGATGACTACGAGCAGTACTTC	CSARDRDDYEQYF
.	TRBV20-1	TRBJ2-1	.	TGCAGTGCCCCCCTAGCGCCCACCTACAATGAGCAGTTCTTC	CSAPLAPTYNEQFF
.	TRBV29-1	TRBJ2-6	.	TGCAGCGTTTCCCAGCGTGGAAACTCTGGGGCCAACGTCCTGACTTTC	CSVSQRGNSGANVLTF
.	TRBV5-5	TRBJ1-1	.	TGTGCCAGCAGCTTAGGGGTTATGAACACTGAAGCTTTCTTT	CASSLGVMNTEAFF
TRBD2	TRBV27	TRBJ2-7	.	TGTGCCAGCAGACGAACCCTAGCGGGAATCCACGAGCAGTACTTC	CASRRTLAGIHEQYF
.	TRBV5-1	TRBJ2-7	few	TGCGCCAGCAGCTACCACCTACAGGGATCCGCCAACGAGCAGTACTTC	CASSYHLQGSANEQYF
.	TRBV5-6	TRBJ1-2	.	TGTGCCAGCAGTCAGGAAGCGGTACAGGATAACTATGGCTACACCTTC	CASSQEAVQDNYGYTF
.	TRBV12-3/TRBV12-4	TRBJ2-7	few	TGTGCCAGCAGTTTAACGGCGGAGACCAGCGAGCAGTACTTC	CASSLTAETSEQYF
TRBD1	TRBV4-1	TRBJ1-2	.	TGCGCCAGCAGTACCTTATGGGACAGTTCTAACTATGGCTACACCTTC	CASSTLWDSSNYGYTF
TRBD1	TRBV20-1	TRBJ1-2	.	TGCAGTGAGACCTACTTGGGTCTCGACAGGGTCTACTATGGCTACACCTTC	CSETYLGLDRVYYGYTF